The 32 T cell receptor beta chains listed next were all sequenced from one sample in a study of response to subunit inactivated influenza vaccine. TCRdb reanalysed the RT-PCR reads using MiXCR and keeps one entry per CDR3 protein. The sample records just over 300,000 distinct CDR3 sequences, about 20% being singletons. The sequencing here drew on PBMCs from blood, taken 21 months after vaccination. These receptors were collected from a man between 50 and 69 years old who received an inactivated influenza vaccine.

This clonotype was observed a few times. V usage is TRBV20-1 and J usage is TRBJ2-7; D unresolved. The germline V gene has CDR1 DFQATT and CDR2 SNEGSKA (reference sequence). V gave up 3 bases and J gave up 0 bases, with 6 bases separating them. The CDR3 sequence is 12 residues long. The CDR3 nucleotides are TGCAGTGCTAGGAGAGGCTCCTACGAGCAGTACTTC. It encodes CSARRGSYEQYF.

This clonotype was observed many times. The chain combines TRBV6-2 or TRBV6-3 with TRBJ2-7, with 11 bases lining up with TRBD2. Germline CDR1 reads MNHEY; CDR2 reads SVGEGT. V dropped 6 bases and J dropped 1; count of bases not matched to a gene: 5. The CDR3 loop spans 15 amino acids. CDR3 sequence: CASRELAGESYEQYF. For the CDR3, the DNA is TGTGCCAGCAGGGAACTAGCGGGAGAATCCTACGAGCAGTACTTC.

This chain uses TRBV4-3 with TRBJ1-2; tentative D call: TRBD1 (5 bases). Germline CDR1 LGHNA, CDR2 YSLEER. Trimming pared 3 bases from V and 7 bases from J, leaving 15 bases between. This CDR3 is 14 amino acids long. The CDR3 region has the DNA TGCGCCAGCAGCCATCGGCAGGGAATGGTTGGCTACACCTTC. Translated, it gives CASSHRQGMVGYTF.

The rearrangement joins TRBV11-2 to TRBJ2-5; 8 bases line up with TRBD2. V lost 1 base, J lost 1 base, and 5 bases stayed unmatched. Germline values: CDR1 SGHAT, CDR2 FQNNGV. This CDR3 comprises 16 residues. The CDR3 reads CASSLATSGAQETQYF. CDR3 in DNA: TGTGCCAGCAGCTTAGCCACTAGCGGAGCCCAAGAGACCCAGTACTTC.

The J gene is TRBJ2-5, the V gene TRBV2; 7 bases map to TRBD2. The CDR3 sequence is 15 residues long. Germline-derived CDR1 and CDR2 are SNHLY and FYNNEI. With V trimmed by 1 base and J by 2 bases, 4 bases remained unmatched. The CDR3 nucleotides are TGTGCCAGCAGTGAAGGACCGGGACTACAAGAGACCCAGTACTTC. Protein: CASSEGPGLQETQYF.

The CDR3 nucleotides are TGTGCCAGGATAATCCGGGACAGAGTCACTGAAGCTTTCTTT. This gives the protein CARIIRDRVTEAFF. The genes are TRBV2 and TRBJ1-1; 7 bases match TRBD1. The trim removed 9 bases at V and 4 bases at J, leaving 11 bases unmatched. Germline V lookup: CDR1 SNHLY, CDR2 FYNNEI. CDR3 size: 14 residues.

The rearrangement links TRBV20-1 to TRBJ2-5; 11 bases agree with TRBD2. The CDR3 is made up of 16 amino acids. Trimming removed 4 bases from V and 7 bases from J; junction bases left unmatched: 14. Germline V gene lookup returns CDR1 DFQATT and CDR2 SNEGSKA (reference sequence). CDR3 amino acids: CSAIPLAGGVRGTQYF. The CDR3 coding sequence is TGCAGTGCTATACCCCTAGCGGGGGGCGTCCGAGGGACCCAGTACTTC.

This chain links TRBV30 with TRBJ1-1; D unresolved. The CDR3 extends over 13 amino acids. CDR1 is GTSNPN and CDR2 is SVGIG in the germline V gene (reference sequence). V lost 0 bases and J 2 bases, leaving 7 bases between the germline ends. The CDR3 sequence is CAWSVKRNTEAFF. The DNA for the CDR3 is TGTGCCTGGAGTGTCAAACGTAACACTGAAGCTTTCTTT.

The chain recombines TRBV10-3 with TRBJ1-1; no reliable D call. V was cut by 2 bases and J by 6 bases, with 10 bases left in between. The CDR3 length is 13 residues. Germline V gives CDR1 ENHRY, CDR2 SYGVKD. DNA of the CDR3: TGTGCCATCAGTGAGCCGATTAGCTCTGAAGCTTTCTTT. This codes for CAISEPISSEAFF.

The chain links TRBV6-1 to TRBJ1-4, with no clear D. The germline CDR1 and CDR2 sequences are MNHNS and SASEGT. The ends were cut back, 3 bases at V and 10 bases at J, with 12 bases in the middle. This CDR3 is built from 13 residues. In nucleotides, the CDR3 is TGTGCCAGCAGTGATATCGGGTTTGCAAAACTGTTTTTT. Amino acids: CASSDIGFAKLFF.

This clonotype has more than one count but fewer than ten. V gene TRBV6-1 combines with J gene TRBJ1-6, with 9 bases that match TRBD1. V was pared by 7 bases and J by 3 bases, with 10 bases of the junction left unmatched. This CDR3 spans 17 amino acids. Per the germline V gene, CDR1 is MNHNS and CDR2 is SASEGT. The CDR3 DNA is TGTGCCAGCAAAAAAACAGGGGGCCCCTTCTATAATTCACCCCTCCACTTT. This gives the protein CASKKTGGPFYNSPLHF.

The chain couples TRBV12-3 or TRBV12-4 to TRBJ1-2; 10 bases match TRBD1. The trim removed 0 bases at V and 3 bases at J, leaving 4 bases unmatched. CDR3 length equals 16 residues. CDR3 in amino acids: CASSLAGTGVDYGYTF. The CDR3 bases are TGTGCCAGCAGTTTAGCCGGGACAGGGGTAGACTATGGCTACACCTTC.

This clonotype was observed a few times. The chain recombines TRBV4-3 with TRBJ1-5; a weak D match, TRBD1 (5 bases). Trimming pared 0 bases from V and 7 bases from J, leaving 13 bases between. In germline, CDR1 is LGHNA, CDR2 YSLEER. This CDR3 is built from 15 residues. CDR3 DNA: TGCGCCAGCAGCCAAGATATGGGGGGAGGGCAGCCCCAGCATTTT. Translating it yields CASSQDMGGGQPQHF.

This sequence joins TRBV29-1 and TRBJ1-1; D may be TRBD1 (6 bases). The CDR3 totals 16 residues. Germline V gives CDR1 SQVTM, CDR2 ANQGSEA. Deletions cut 4 bases from V and 5 bases from J, with 23 bases between. The CDR3 is CSVVFGPYRVRTEAFF. In DNA form, the CDR3 reads TGCAGCGTTGTTTTTGGGCCTTACAGGGTTAGAACTGAAGCTTTCTTT.

V usage is TRBV20-1 and J usage is TRBJ2-3; D is unclear. From germline, CDR1 is DFQATT and CDR2 SNEGSKA (reference sequence). Trimming shortened V by 3 bases and J by 1 base, and 11 bases separated the two germline ends. The CDR3 consists of 14 residues. This CDR3 is CSARAVWGTDTQYF. The CDR3 coding sequence is TGCAGTGCTAGGGCGGTGTGGGGCACAGATACGCAGTATTTT.

This clonotype was seen a few times. The chain couples TRBV10-3 to TRBJ1-2, with 8 nucleotides matching TRBD1. J gave up 4 bases and V 11 bases, and 9 bases lay outside the gene matches. CDR3 length: 13 amino acids. Looked up from germline, CDR1 is ENHRY and CDR2 is SYGVKD. The CDR3 nucleotides read TGTGCCTCAGGACAGGGTGGTTCCTATGGCTACACCTTC. Translation gives CASGQGGSYGYTF.

The sample holds a few counts of this clonotype. The chain carries TRBV5-1 and TRBJ1-1; D may be TRBD1 (5 bases). Between the trimmed V and J ends, which lost 3 bases and 7 bases, there was a span of 13 bases. The CDR3 loop spans 13 amino acids. From germline, CDR1 is SGHRS and CDR2 YFSETQ. The CDR3 region has the DNA TGCGCCAGCAGCTCGGGACCGTCGTATGAAGCTTTCTTT. As protein: CASSSGPSYEAFF. The complete variable domain, with remaining parts taken from reference TRBV5-1 and TRBJ1-1, reads KAGVTQTPRYLIKTRGQQVTLSCSPISGHRSVSWYQQTPGQGLQFLFEYFSETQRNKGNFPGRFSGRQFSNSRSEMNVSTLELGDSALYLCASSSGPSYEAFFGQGTRLTVV.

Only a few counts were recorded for this clonotype. V usage is TRBV4-2 and J usage is TRBJ1-5, with D perhaps matching TRBD1 (5 bases). Trimming took off 4 bases at V and 5 bases at J, with 15 bases between the two ends. Germline CDR1 LGHNA, CDR2 YNFKEQ. This CDR3 has 15 amino acids. In nucleotides, the CDR3 is TGTGCCAGCAGCCGCGGGGCCCTGGGGGATCAGCCCCAGCATTTT. It encodes CASSRGALGDQPQHF.

The table lists this clonotype with a few counts. V and J are TRBV7-2 and TRBJ2-7; 10 bases are shared with TRBD2. Losses at the gene ends were 5 bases for V and 6 bases for J; bases not matched to a gene: 13. Germline V gene sequence: CDR1 SGHTA, CDR2 FQGNSA. This CDR3 is 16 amino acids long. CDR3 nucleotide sequence: TGTGCCAGCAGCCTCCAGAGCGGGAGGGCCCGATCCGAGCAGTACTTC. Translated: CASSLQSGRARSEQYF. Combining the CDR3 with reference TRBV7-2 and TRBJ2-7 gives the whole variable domain GAGVSQSPSNKVTEKGKDVELRCDPISGHTALYWYRQSLGQGLEFLIYFQGNSAPDKSGLPSDRFSAERTGGSVSTLTIQRTQQEDSAVYLCASSLQSGRARSEQYFGPGTRLTVT.

This clonotype was observed many times. For the CDR3, the DNA is TGTGCCAGCAGCGTAGCTGAGACAGCCAGAAACACCATATATTTT. Residues: CASSVAETARNTIYF. J is TRBJ1-3 and V is TRBV9, with a tentative D call TRBD1 (5 bases). Trimming took off 0 bases at V and 5 bases at J, with 12 bases between the two ends. Per the germline V gene, CDR1 is SGDLS and CDR2 is YYNGEE. This CDR3 contains 15 residues.

This clonotype was counted a few times. This chain joins TRBV9 and TRBJ2-1, with 12 nucleotides matching TRBD2. Germline V CDR1 and CDR2: SGDLS, YYNGEE. The CDR3 extends over 17 amino acids. The ends lost 3 bases at V and 5 bases at J; junction bases unmatched: 9. The CDR3: CASSALAGGQSNNEQFF. For the CDR3, the DNA is TGTGCCAGCAGCGCACTAGCGGGAGGCCAATCCAACAATGAGCAGTTCTTC.

The table lists this clonotype with a few counts. This chain links TRBV11-2 with TRBJ1-4, with 7 positions matching TRBD1. This CDR3 contains 16 residues. The J segment lost 8 bases and the V segment lost 6 bases, leaving 15 bases of the junction unmatched. CDR1 and CDR2 from the germline V gene are SGHAT and FQNNGV. CDR3: CASSHIRGRGSEKLFF. For the CDR3, the DNA is TGTGCCAGCAGTCATATTAGGGGCAGGGGGAGCGAAAAACTGTTTTTT.

The chain recombines TRBV9 with TRBJ2-1; D remains unclear. The CDR3 is made up of 12 amino acids. Trimming pared 4 bases from V and 6 bases from J, leaving 8 bases between. CDR1 SGDLS and CDR2 YYNGEE come from the germline V gene. The CDR3 DNA is TGTGCCAGCAGCCCACAAATCAATGAGCAGTTCTTC. Amino acid sequence: CASSPQINEQFF. Full variable domain (missing parts from reference TRBV9 and TRBJ2-1): DSGVTQTPKHLITATGQRVTLRCSPRSGDLSVYWYQQSLDQGLQFLIQYYNGEERAKGNILERFSAQQFPDLHSELNLSSLELGDSALYFCASSPQINEQFFGPGTRLTVL.

This rearrangement joins TRBV12-3 or TRBV12-4 to TRBJ2-1, with TRBD2 matching 11 bases. This CDR3 is built from 13 residues. V lost 4 bases to trimming and J lost 7 bases; unmatched junction nucleotides: 0. The CDR3 DNA reads as TGTGCCAGCAGTTCTAGCGGGGGGAATGAGCAGTTCTTC. It encodes CASSSSGGNEQFF.

This clonotype was seen a few times. This chain uses TRBV4-1 with TRBJ1-2, with 10 bases matching TRBD1. The CDR3 length is 15 residues. Germline assignment: CDR1 MGHRA and CDR2 YSYEKL. The trim removed 4 bases at V and 8 bases at J, leaving 10 bases unmatched. The CDR3 sequence is CASSRLAGTGDGYTF. The CDR3, as DNA: TGCGCCAGCAGCCGGCTGGCCGGGACAGGGGACGGCTACACCTTC.

This rearrangement joins TRBV15 to TRBJ2-7, with D perhaps TRBD1 (5 bases). The V end was cut by 0 bases, the J end by 4 bases, with 13 bases between. The germline gives CDR1 LNHNV, CDR2 YYDKDF (reference sequence). This CDR3 contains 15 residues. This CDR3 reads CATSRDPRRVYEQYF. The CDR3 nucleotides read TGTGCCACCAGCAGAGATCCCCGCAGGGTTTACGAGCAGTACTTC.

The chain is built from TRBV4-3 and TRBJ2-7, with D unresolved. CDR1 is LGHNA, CDR2 YSLEER, per germline. The CDR3 length is 15 residues. Trimming took 2 bases from V and 4 from J, leaving 15 bases between them. CDR3 in DNA: TGCGCCAGCAGCCAACGCGTCGGGCGAGTTTACGAGCAGTACTTC. It is translated as CASSQRVGRVYEQYF.

The table lists this clonotype with a few counts. The chain uses TRBV6-5 and TRBJ2-1; D is unresolved. Per the germline V gene, CDR1 is MNHEY and CDR2 is SVGAGI. V was cut by 2 bases and J by 5 bases, with 16 bases left in between. The CDR3 extends over 16 amino acids. CDR3 sequence reads: CASSYIGGRFNNEQFF. DNA for the CDR3: TGTGCCAGCAGTTACATCGGCGGCCGATTCAACAATGAGCAGTTCTTC.

This clonotype occurred a few times. The V and J genes are TRBV5-1 and TRBJ2-7; 7 bases match TRBD1. Germline loops: CDR1 SGHRS, CDR2 YFSETQ. V lost 0 bases, J lost 5 bases, and 8 bases stayed unmatched. The CDR3 spans 15 residues. DNA for the CDR3: TGCGCCAGCAGCTTGGCTGTAGGGGGCTGGGACGAGCAGTACTTC. Encoded protein: CASSLAVGGWDEQYF.

In the case of this clonotype: The junction does not match germline at one end; this may be a read error. This rearrangement joins TRBV7-7 to TRBJ2-7; a possible D gene is TRBD2 (6 bases). Germline V lookup: CDR1 SSHAT, CDR2 FNYEAQ (reference sequence). This CDR3 region has 15 residues. CDR3 loop: CASSLQAGPGQVQYF. The CDR3 DNA follows: TGTGCTAGCAGCTTACAAGCGGGTCCGGGCCAGGTGCAGTACTTC. Full variable domain (missing parts from reference TRBV7-7 and TRBJ2-7): GAGVSQSPRYKVTKRGQDVTLRCDPISSHATLYWYQQALGQGPEFLTYFNYEAQPDKSGLPSDRFSAERPEGSISTLTIQRTEQRDSAMYRCASSLQAGPGQVQYFGPGTRLTVT.

The chain uses TRBV20-1 and TRBJ2-1; perhaps TRBD2 as D (7 bases). CDR1 is DFQATT, CDR2 SNEGSKA, per germline (reference sequence). With 0 bases removed from V and 0 bases from J, the gap between germline ends came to 15 bases. This CDR3 is 17 amino acids long. The CDR3 loop is CSARDGGGRISYNEQFF. The DNA of the CDR3 is TGCAGTGCTAGAGATGGGGGGGGGCGCATCTCCTACAATGAGCAGTTCTTC.

This clonotype has a handful of counts. The CDR3 nucleotides are TGCGCCAGCAGCCATCACCGGGACAGGGGGCGTAATTCACCCCTCCACTTT. It translates to CASSHHRDRGRNSPLHF. The chain recombines TRBV4-1 with TRBJ1-6; TRBD1 aligns across 12 bases. With 3 bases clipped from V and 6 bases from J, the junction kept 6 bases outside the gene matches. Germline CDR1 and CDR2: MGHRA and YSYEKL. The CDR3 loop spans 17 amino acids.